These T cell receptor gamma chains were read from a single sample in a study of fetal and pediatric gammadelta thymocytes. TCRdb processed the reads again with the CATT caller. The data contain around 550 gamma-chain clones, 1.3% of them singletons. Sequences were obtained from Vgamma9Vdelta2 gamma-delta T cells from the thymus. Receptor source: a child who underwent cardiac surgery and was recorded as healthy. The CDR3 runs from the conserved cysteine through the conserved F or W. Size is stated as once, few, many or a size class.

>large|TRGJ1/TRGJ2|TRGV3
TGTGCCACCTGGGACAGGCTGAGTGATTATAAGAAACTCTTT
CATWDRLSDYKKLF
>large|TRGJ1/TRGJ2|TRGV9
TGTGCCTTGTGGGAGGTATACAATTATTATAAGAAACTCTTT
CALWEVYNYYKKLF
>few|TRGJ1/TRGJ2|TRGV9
TGTGCCTTGTGGGAGAGGCCAGGGAAACTCTTT
CALWERPGKLF
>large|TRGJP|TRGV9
TGTGCCTTGTGGGAGGTGTATGGGTTGGGCAAAAAAATCAAGGTATTT
CALWEVYGLGKKIKVF
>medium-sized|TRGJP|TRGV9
TGTGCCTTGTGGGAGTGGAGAGGGACACAAGAGTTGGGCAAAAAAATCAAGGTATTT
CALWEWRGTQELGKKIKVF
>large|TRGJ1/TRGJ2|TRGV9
TGTGCCTTGTGGGAGGTAGGCTATAAGAAACTCTTT
CALWEVGYKKLF
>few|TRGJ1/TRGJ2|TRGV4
TGTGCCACCTGGGATGGGCCGGTGAAGAAACTCTTT
CATWDGPVKKLF
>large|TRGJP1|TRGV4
TGTGCCACCTGGGATGGGGGACATCATACCACTGGTTGGTTCAAGATATTT
CATWDGGHHTTGWFKIF
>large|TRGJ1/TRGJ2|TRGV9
TGTGCCTTGTGGGAGTCGGATTATTATAAGAAACTCTTT
CALWESDYYKKLF
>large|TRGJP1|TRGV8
TGTGCCACCTGGGCTCAGGGCACCACTGGTTGGTTCAAGATATTT
CATWAQGTTGWFKIF
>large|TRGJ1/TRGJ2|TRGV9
TGTGCCTTGTGGGAGCCCCCTTGGTATTATAAGAAACTCTTT
CALWEPPWYYKKLF
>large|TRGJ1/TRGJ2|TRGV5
TGTGCCACCTGGGACAGGCCCCCATTGCATTATAAGAAACTCTTT
CATWDRPPLHYKKLF
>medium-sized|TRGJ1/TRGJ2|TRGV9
TGTGCCTTGTGGGAGAGTTATTATAAGAAACTCTTT
CALWESYYKKLF
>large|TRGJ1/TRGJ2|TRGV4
TGTGCCACCTGGGATCAATATAAGAAACTCTTT
CATWDQYKKLF
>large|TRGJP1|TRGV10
TGTGCTGCGTGGGATTACATCGCTGGTTGGTTCAAGATATTT
CAAWDYIAGWFKIF
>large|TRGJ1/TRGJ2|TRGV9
TGTGCCTTGTGGGAGCCCGGGGGGTATTATAAGAAACTCTTT
CALWEPGGYYKKLF
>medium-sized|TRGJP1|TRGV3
TGTGCCACCTGGGACAGGCGAGAATGGTTCAAGATATTT
CATWDRREWFKIF
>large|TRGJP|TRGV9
TGTGCCTTGTGGGAGGACCAGTTGGGCAAAAAAATCAAGGTATTT
CALWEDQLGKKIKVF
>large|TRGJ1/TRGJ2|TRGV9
TGTGCCTTGTGGGAGGTGGATAAGAAACTCTTT
CALWEVDKKLF
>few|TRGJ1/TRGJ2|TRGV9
TGTGCCTTGTGGGAGCATCACCCCGTTGATAAGAAACTCTTT
CALWEHHPVDKKLF
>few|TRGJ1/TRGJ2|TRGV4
TGTGCCACCTGGGAAAAACTTTATTATAAGAAACTCTTT
CATWEKLYYKKLF
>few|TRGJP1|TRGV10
TGTGCTGCGTGGGATACCACTGGTTGGTTCAAGATATTT
CAAWDTTGWFKIF